This paragraph covers one TCR beta chain sequence. Its target antigen remains unknown. The input lacks base qualities; no much larger clone sits a single base away. Library preparation used PCR. For sequencing, an Illumina MiSeq was employed. TCR beta DJ and VDJ rearrangements were characterized using next generation amplicon sequencing. The paper's data handling went like this. The Vidjil software was applied to the amplicon sequencing data to identify clonal TCR beta rearrangements. Two-tailed Fisher exact tests compared TCR beta rearrangement characteristics between RUNX1-mutated and wildtype groups. The public sequencing data were trimmed at Q25 with fastp and processed into clonotypes with MiXCR by TCRdb, which kept only in-frame beta chains. All rows with the same CDR3 protein become a single entry with the most common DNA and genes. In this record, the V and J calls reflect TCRdb's handling and not the investigators' own analysis. Counted in this sample were 200 to 250 distinct CDR3 sequences; around 29% of them appeared once. Roughly nine tenths of the sample lies in the top ten.

This sample is drawn from a study of RUNX1 and TCR beta rearrangement in T-cell leukemia (dated by TCRdb to the early 2020s). For context, the study as a whole: The comparison of TCR beta rearrangements and CDR3 junctions set some 14 T-ALLs carrying mono-allelic acquired RUNX1 mutations against over 9 T-ALLs that were RUNX1 wildtype. Every RUNX1 mutation in the mutated group was heterozygous, with 10 to 11 located in the Runt homology domain and three in the transactivation domain. The RUNX1 wildtype T-ALLs were matched on an immature maturation arrest stage, which was defined as the absence of cytoplasmic or surface TCR beta protein. RUNX1 wildtype T-ALLs were selected to carry at least incomplete clonal TCR beta rearrangements, enabling D1 versus D2 segment comparison. The RUNX1-mutated T-ALLs covered a wider range of maturation arrest stages, including cases that were arrested before TCR beta rearrangement began. TCR beta rearrangements in human T-ALL were analyzed for comparison with results obtained from a Runx1 knockout mouse model. RUNX1 mutation status of the T-ALL cases had been determined in an earlier study. The multicentric trials were GRAALL-2003 and GRAALL-2005. After EuroClonality multiplex PCR on genomic DNA, Genescan analysis was used to assess TCR rearrangements.

For oncotyping and quantification of minimal residual disease, T-ALL samples were taken at diagnosis from children and adults treated according to protocol. For CDR1 and CDR2, the germline V gene lists SGHAT and FQNNGV. V sheds 8 bases and J sheds 6 bases, leaving 16 bases between their ends. The CDR3, from cysteine to phenylalanine, totals 13 residues. The sequence is cut down to CDR3 DNA, 39 bases in frame from base 1. What the study reported, not specific to this receptor: Usage of the TCR beta J1 cluster was similar in RUNX1-mutated and wildtype T-ALLs, showing no significant difference. TCR beta D1 segment usage did not differ significantly between RUNX1-mutated (approximately 83%) and wildtype (approximately 60%) T-ALL clonal rearrangements. TCR beta CDR3 length or D segment truncation in T-ALLs could not be evaluated because too few clonal rearrangements were available. Fewer RUNX1-mutated T-ALLs carried clonal TCR beta rearrangements (roughly 59%) than reported for T-ALL generally (over 75%).

The sequenced sample was blood. The rearrangement joined TRBV11-2 to TRBJ1-1; matching of 5 bases hints at TRBD1 as the D gene. The clonotype originates from a female donor with T-cell acute lymphoblastic leukemia. The nucleotide sequence reads TGTGCCAGCTCAATGGGGGAGTCCGCTGAAGCTTTCTTT. This encodes CASSMGESAEAFF. Joined to the reference TRBV11-2 and TRBJ1-1 proteins, this CDR3 gives the full variable domain: EAGVAQSPRYKIIEKRQSVAFWCNPISGHATLYWYQQILGQGPKLLIQFQNNGVVDDSQLPKDRFSAERLKGVDSTLKIQPAKLEDSAVYLCASSMGESAEAFFGQGTRLTVV.